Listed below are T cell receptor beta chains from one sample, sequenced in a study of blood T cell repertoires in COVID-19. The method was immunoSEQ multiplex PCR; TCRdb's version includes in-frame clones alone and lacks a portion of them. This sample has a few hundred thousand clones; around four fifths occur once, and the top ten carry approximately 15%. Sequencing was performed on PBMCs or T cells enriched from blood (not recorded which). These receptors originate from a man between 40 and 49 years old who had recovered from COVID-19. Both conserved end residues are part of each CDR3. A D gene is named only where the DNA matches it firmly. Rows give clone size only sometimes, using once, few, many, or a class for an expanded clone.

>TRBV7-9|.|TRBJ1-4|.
TGTGCCAGCAGCTGGGACAACGAAAAAGAAAAACTGTTTTTT
CASSWDNEKEKLFF
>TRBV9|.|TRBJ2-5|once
TGTGCCAGCAGCCCTCAGTGGCCGAGGGAGACCCAGTACTTC
CASSPQWPRETQYF
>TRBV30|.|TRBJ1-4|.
TGTGCCTGGAGATCGCGGCTTAATGAAAAACTGTTTTTT
CAWRSRLNEKLFF
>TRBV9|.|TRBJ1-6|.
TGTGCCAGCAGCGTAGAACTCTATAATTCACCCCTCCACTTT
CASSVELYNSPLHF
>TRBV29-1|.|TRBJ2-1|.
TGCAGCGTTGCCGGGGATGAGCAGTTCTTC
CSVAGDEQFF
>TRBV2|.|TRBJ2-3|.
TGTGCCAGCAGTGAAGTGGGAGCAGATACGCAGTATTTT
CASSEVGADTQYF
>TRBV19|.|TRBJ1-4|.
TGTGCCAGTAGTCCTTCCACCCGGGAAAAACTGTTTTTT
CASSPSTREKLFF
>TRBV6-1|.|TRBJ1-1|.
TGTGCCAGCAGTGAAAATAGCGGCACTGAAGCTTTCTTT
CASSENSGTEAFF
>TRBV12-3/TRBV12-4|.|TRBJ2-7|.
TGTGCCAGCAGTTTAACCGGGAACGAGCAGTACTTC
CASSLTGNEQYF
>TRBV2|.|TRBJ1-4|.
TGTGCCAGCGGGGGGTTAGCTAATGAAAAACTGTTTTTT
CASGGLANEKLFF
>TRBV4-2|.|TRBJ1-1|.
TGTGCCAGCAGCCAAGATCTAGAGCGAGAAGCTTTCTTT
CASSQDLEREAFF
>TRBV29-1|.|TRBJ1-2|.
TGCAGCACCCAAGGGGGTATTGGCTACACCTTC
CSTQGGIGYTF
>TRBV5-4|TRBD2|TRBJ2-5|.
TGTGCCAGCAGCTGGAAGACTAGCGGGAGGGCCGGGGAGACCCAGTACTTC
CASSWKTSGRAGETQYF
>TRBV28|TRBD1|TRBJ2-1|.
TGTGCCAGCAGCGTTCCGGGACAGGGAAGCAATGAGCAGTTCTTC
CASSVPGQGSNEQFF
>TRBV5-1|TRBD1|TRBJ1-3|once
TGCGCCAGCAGCTCTACAGGGGACTTAAACACCATATATTTT
CASSSTGDLNTIYF
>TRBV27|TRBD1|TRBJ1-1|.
TGTGCCAGCAGGAGGGGGACAGGGATAATGAACACTGAAGCTTTCTTT
CASRRGTGIMNTEAFF
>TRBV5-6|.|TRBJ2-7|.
TGTGCCAGCAGCTTGGGACAGAGTAGCTCCTACGAGCAGTACTTC
CASSLGQSSSYEQYF
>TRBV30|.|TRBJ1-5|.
TGTGCCTGGAGTCCCAGGGCGGCGGGCAATCAGCCCCAGCATTTT
CAWSPRAAGNQPQHF
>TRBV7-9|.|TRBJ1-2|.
TGTGCCAGCAGCCCCGGTAGGGAGAGAAACTATGGCTACACCTTC
CASSPGRERNYGYTF
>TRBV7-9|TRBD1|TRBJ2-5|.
TGTGCCAGCAGCACTGGGACAGGGAGGTTCAGGGAGACCCAGTACTTC
CASSTGTGRFRETQYF
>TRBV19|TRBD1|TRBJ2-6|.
TGTGCCAGTAGTATCTCAGGGGGCTCTGGGGCCAACGTCCTGACTTTC
CASSISGGSGANVLTF
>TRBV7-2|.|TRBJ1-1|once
TGTGCCAGCAGCTTAGGAGGGTGGGTCACTGAAGCTTTCTTT
CASSLGGWVTEAFF
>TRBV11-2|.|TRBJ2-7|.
TGTGCCAGCAGCGATGACAGACTTGGCCAGTACTTC
CASSDDRLGQYF
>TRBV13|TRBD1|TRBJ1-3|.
TGTGCCAGCAGCTTAGGCGGACAGGGGGCGAGAGACACCATATATTTT
CASSLGGQGARDTIYF
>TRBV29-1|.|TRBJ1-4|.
TGCAGCGTTCGGAATGAAAAACTGTTTTTT
CSVRNEKLFF
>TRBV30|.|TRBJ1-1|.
TGTGCCTGGAGATCAGGGACTGGGGCTTTCTTT
CAWRSGTGAFF
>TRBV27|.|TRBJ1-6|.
TGTGCCAGCAGTTTCGGTAATTCACCCCTCCACTTT
CASSFGNSPLHF
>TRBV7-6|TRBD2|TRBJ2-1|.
TGTGCCAGCAGCCGGGAGGGGGGCTACAATGAGCAGTTCTTC
CASSREGGYNEQFF
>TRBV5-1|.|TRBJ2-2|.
TGCGCCAGCAGCTTGGCGGCCGGGGAGCTGTTTTTT
CASSLAAGELFF
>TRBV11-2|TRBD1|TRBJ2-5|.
TGTGCCAGCAGCTCGTTGGGGGACAGACAAGAGACCCAGTACTTC
CASSSLGDRQETQYF
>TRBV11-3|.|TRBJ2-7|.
TGTGCCAGCAGCTTCAGGGGTCCAACTGACTACGAGCAGTACTTC
CASSFRGPTDYEQYF